What follows are 11 T cell receptor beta chains derived from one specimen sequenced in a study of long-term antiretroviral therapy in people with HIV. An immunoSEQ assay, version v3.0, was performed at survey level. The data were produced by immunoSEQ multiplex PCR, yet TCRdb's version contains in-frame clones alone and is incomplete. The repertoire includes around 39,000 clones, around 83% of them detected once, and 6.2% sits in the top ten. Material: unsorted PBMCs, obtained 1 year after starting antiretroviral therapy. The receptors originated from a man younger than 35 with HIV.

The V gene is TRBV9, the J gene TRBJ1-1, with D perhaps matching TRBD1 (6 bases). This CDR3 has 14 amino acids. The V and J ends lost 0 bases and 5 bases respectively, with 11 bases between them. The V gene's germline CDR1 is SGDLS and CDR2 YYNGEE. As DNA, the CDR3 is TGTGCCAGCAGCGTAGATGGGGGGCGAACTGAAGCTTTCTTT. Protein: CASSVDGGRTEAFF.

This chain connects TRBV7-2 to TRBJ2-7, with D unresolved. Germline CDR1 and CDR2: SGHTA and FQGNSA. CDR3 length: 12 residues. V was clipped by 0 bases and J by 6 bases, with 6 bases between them. The CDR3 sequence: CASSLARIEQYF. CDR3 in DNA: TGTGCCAGCAGCTTAGCACGTATCGAGCAGTACTTC.

This clone has only a few counts. The chain links TRBV2 to TRBJ1-2; TRBD1 matches 11 bases. CDR3 length: 14 residues. The junction had 4 bases not matched to a gene; V was cut back by 4 bases and J by 6 bases. CDR1 and CDR2 from the germline V gene are SNHLY and FYNNEI. CDR3 region: CASSVGTGGDGYTF. CDR3 nucleotide sequence: TGTGCCAGCAGTGTGGGGACAGGGGGTGATGGCTACACCTTC.

This chain joins TRBV9 and TRBJ2-1; no definite D call. The germline CDR1 and CDR2 sequences are SGDLS and YYNGEE. V lost 4 bases and J lost 9, with 20 bases in between. The CDR3 contains 15 residues. DNA of the CDR3: TGTGCCAGCAGCTCCCACAGTAGTTCGGGTCCTGAGCAGTTCTTC. Translating gives CASSSHSSSGPEQFF.

This clone was counted once. The chain employs TRBV5-1 and TRBJ1-4; 9 bases are a match to TRBD1. CDR3 length equals 19 residues. CDR1 is SGHRS and CDR2 is YFSETQ in the germline V gene. Trimming removed 2 bases from V and 1 base from J; junction bases left unmatched: 12. The CDR3 bases are TGCGCCAGCAGCTTCCTGACAGGGGGATTGGAGATAACTAATGAAAAACTGTTTTTT. Translated: CASSFLTGGLEITNEKLFF.

V usage is TRBV19 and J usage is TRBJ1-4; TRBD1 agrees at 10 bases. CDR1 and CDR2 from the germline V gene are LNHDA and SQIVND (reference sequence). The length of the CDR3 is 14 residues. V was clipped by 7 bases and J by 7 bases; unmatched bases: 6. The CDR3 nucleotides are TGTGCCAGTACCCTGACAGGGGGCGGTGAAAAACTGTTTTTT. As protein: CASTLTGGGEKLFF.

The chain combines TRBV9 with TRBJ1-1; 9 bases agree with TRBD1. Unmatched junction bases numbered 10, after V lost 0 bases and J lost 7 bases. This CDR3 has 16 residues. Germline V CDR1 and CDR2: SGDLS, YYNGEE. The CDR3 sequence: CASSVATGGTGSEAFF. The CDR3 DNA is TGTGCCAGCAGCGTAGCTACTGGAGGGACAGGGAGTGAAGCTTTCTTT. The full variable domain, rest sourced from reference TRBV9 and TRBJ1-1, is DSGVTQTPKHLITATGQRVTLRCSPRSGDLSVYWYQQSLDQGLQFLIQYYNGEERAKGNILERFSAQQFPDLHSELNLSSLELGDSALYFCASSVATGGTGSEAFFGQGTRLTVV.

This clone was counted once. The chain carries TRBV28 and TRBJ2-3; 7 bases are a match to TRBD2. This CDR3 region has 16 residues. Germline values: CDR1 MDHEN, CDR2 SYDVKM. Trimming at V came to 1 base and at J to 1 base, leaving 5 bases not matched to a gene. The CDR3 region is CASSLSRGGGTDTQYF. In nucleotides, the CDR3 is TGTGCCAGCAGTTTATCCCGGGGAGGGGGCACAGATACGCAGTATTTT.

J is TRBJ1-2 and V is TRBV5-5; D is undetermined. The CDR3 contains 14 residues. Germline V gene sequence: CDR1 SGHKS, CDR2 YYEKEE (reference sequence). The ends were cut back, 4 bases at V and 2 bases at J, with 12 bases in the middle. In nucleotides, the CDR3 is TGTGCCAGCAGCCCCGGTTTCAGAAACTATGGCTACACCTTC. Translated, it gives CASSPGFRNYGYTF.

The rearrangement links TRBV28 to TRBJ1-2; tentative D call: TRBD1 (6 bases). V was cut by 7 bases and J by 2 bases, with 8 bases left in between. This CDR3 comprises 12 residues. CDR1 and CDR2 (germline): MDHEN, SYDVKM. CDR3 DNA sequence: TGTGCCAGCACCCAGGGGAACTATGGCTACACCTTC. Residues: CASTQGNYGYTF.

This rearrangement joins TRBV21-1 to TRBJ2-4; TRBD2, the table's D call, was not compared with the DNA. TRBV21-1 is a documented pseudogene. The CDR3 is 12 amino acids. In DNA form, the CDR3 reads TGTGCCAACTCGGGAGTGGGAAACATTCAGTACTTC. This sequence encodes CANSGVGNIQYF.